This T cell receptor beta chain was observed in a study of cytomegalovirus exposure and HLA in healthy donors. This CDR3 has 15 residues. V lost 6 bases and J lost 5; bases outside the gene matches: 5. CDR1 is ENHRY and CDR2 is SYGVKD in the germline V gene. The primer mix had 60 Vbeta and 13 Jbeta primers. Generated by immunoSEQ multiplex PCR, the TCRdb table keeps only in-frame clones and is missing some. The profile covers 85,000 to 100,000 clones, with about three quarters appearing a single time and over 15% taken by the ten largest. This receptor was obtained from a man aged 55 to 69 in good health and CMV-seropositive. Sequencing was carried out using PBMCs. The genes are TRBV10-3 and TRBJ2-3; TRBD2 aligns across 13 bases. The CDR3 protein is CAIRTSGGSIDTQYF. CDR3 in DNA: TGTGCCATCAGGACTAGCGGGGGGAGTATAGATACGCAGTATTTT.